The clone carrying this T cell receptor (beta chain) was seen a handful of times. Antigen specificity is unknown. Treatment: oral pan-JAK inhibitor, 5-10 mg twice daily. After isolation, RNA underwent reverse transcription to generate cDNA as the sequencing template. Measured with immunoSEQ multiplex PCR; TCRdb has only the in-frame clones, and not every one. The table has some 170,000 clones, 50% to 75% seen once. The data were obtained in a study of CD8+ T cells in alopecia areata. At the level of the study: A 6-month off-drug phase came after tofacitinib, which had lasted 6 to 18 months. Notes on the study in general: Researchers report lesional scalp, most notably alopecia totalis/universalis, outstripped normal scalp in clonality.

The receptor was isolated from a human donor with alopecia areata. Material: CD4+ T cells sorted from blood, obtained at approximately week 60, from a patient treated with tofacitinib.

The CDR3 spells CASSQTPGRHYEQYF. For the CDR3, the DNA is TGTGCCAGCAGCCAGACACCGGGACGGCATTACGAGCAGTACTTC. The J gene is TRBJ2-7, the V gene TRBV7-6; D may match TRBD1 or TRBD2 (5 bases each). The CDR3 runs to 15 residues. Trimming took 5 bases from V and 4 from J, leaving 18 bases between them. The germline CDR1 and CDR2 sequences are SGHVS and FNYEAQ. Together with reference TRBV7-6 and TRBJ2-7, the CDR3 gives the full variable domain: GAGVSQSPRYKVTKRGQDVALRCDPISGHVSLYWYRQALGQGPEFLTYFNYEAQQDKSGLPNDRFSAERPEGSISTLTIQRTEQRDSAMYRCASSQTPGRHYEQYFGPGTRLTVT.